The 31 T cell receptor beta chains in this list originate from one sample, sequenced in a study of patients and donors after allogeneic stem cell transplantation. TCRdb used MiXCR to reprocess the RT-PCR reads, holding one entry per CDR3 protein. This repertoire shows about 230,000 distinct CDR3 sequences, roughly 15% found once; its top ten account for 11%. Material for sequencing was blood, either unsorted or a sorted T cell fraction (not recorded which). These receptors all come from a human donor who was either an allogeneic HSCT recipient or a stem cell or donor lymphocyte infusion donor (not recorded which). It is not recorded whose cells these are; they may come from a transplant donor.

There are many counts of this clonotype. The chain employs TRBV7-2 and TRBJ2-3; 12 bases line up with TRBD2. CDR1 and CDR2 from the germline V gene are SGHTA and FQGNSA. The CDR3 spans 17 residues. V was pared by 1 base and J by 6 bases, with 8 bases of the junction left unmatched. The CDR3 DNA is TGTGCCAGCAGCTTAGGGCTAGCGGGGGGGCACGTGGATACGCAGTATTTT. Residues: CASSLGLAGGHVDTQYF. The variable domain in full, with the rest retrieved from reference TRBV7-2 and TRBJ2-3, is GAGVSQSPSNKVTEKGKDVELRCDPISGHTALYWYRQSLGQGLEFLIYFQGNSAPDKSGLPSDRFSAERTGGSVSTLTIQRTQQEDSAVYLCASSLGLAGGHVDTQYFGPGTRLTVL.

The chain recombines TRBV19 with TRBJ1-1; maybe TRBD1 (5 bases). This CDR3 region has 13 residues. The V and J ends lost 6 bases and 6 bases respectively, with 14 bases between them. Germline assignment: CDR1 LNHDA and CDR2 SQIVND (reference sequence). CDR3 sequence reads: CASRDNKLAEAFF. The CDR3 DNA reads TGTGCCAGTAGGGACAACAAACTCGCTGAAGCTTTCTTT.

The chain joins TRBV2 to TRBJ1-2; 9 bases are a match to TRBD1. Germline-derived CDR1 and CDR2 are SNHLY and FYNNEI. J gave up 9 bases and V 3 bases, and 2 bases lay outside the gene matches. There are 12 residues in the CDR3. The CDR3 sequence: CASSETGGSYTF. CDR3 DNA: TGTGCCAGCAGTGAGACAGGGGGGAGCTACACCTTC.

The V and J genes are TRBV10-3 and TRBJ1-1; D uncertain. The CDR3 covers 13 residues. CDR1 ENHRY and CDR2 SYGVKD come from the germline V gene. Trimming removed 11 bases from V and 5 bases from J, with 18 bases in between. The CDR3, as DNA: TGTGCCGTACGAGGAGAAGTTGAGACTGAAGCTTTCTTT. It is translated as CAVRGEVETEAFF.

At least ten counts were recorded for this clonotype. This sequence joins TRBV5-1 and TRBJ1-6; 11 bases match TRBD1. Germline V lookup: CDR1 SGHRS, CDR2 YFSETQ. Germline trimming cut 4 bases from V and 10 bases from J; bases unmatched to any gene: 7. The length of the CDR3 is 15 residues. The chain's CDR3 is CASSEGTGGNSPLHF. CDR3 nucleotides: TGCGCCAGCAGCGAAGGGACAGGGGGTAACTCACCCCTCCACTTT.

The chain uses TRBV2 and TRBJ1-6; no clear D gene. V shed 6 bases and J shed 5 bases, with 14 bases lying between them. CDR3 length: 15 amino acids. Germline V CDR1 and CDR2: SNHLY, FYNNEI. CDR3 sequence reads: CASRWLKGNNSPLHF. The CDR3, as DNA: TGTGCCAGCAGGTGGCTTAAAGGGAATAATTCACCCCTCCACTTT.

This clonotype occurred a few times. The chain joins TRBV30 to TRBJ2-3, with D possibly being TRBD1 or TRBD2 (7 bases each). The CDR3 is 14 residues long. Per germline, CDR1 GTSNPN and CDR2 SVGIG (reference sequence). V was pared by 5 bases and J by 2 bases, with 14 bases between. The CDR3 sequence: CAWAGDSYTDTQYF. The CDR3 DNA reads as TGTGCCTGGGCGGGGGACAGTTACACAGATACGCAGTATTTT.

The genes are TRBV19 and TRBJ2-7, with TRBD2 identical over 8 bases. Germline CDR1 LNHDA, CDR2 SQIVND (reference sequence). There are 14 residues in the CDR3. With V trimmed by 4 bases and J by 2 bases, 4 bases remained unmatched. CDR3 coding DNA: TGTGCCAGTAGTACCACTAGCGGACCCTACGAGCAGTACTTC. Amino acid sequence: CASSTTSGPYEQYF.

This clonotype was detected ten times or more. The gene calls are TRBV24-1 and TRBJ2-2, with D possibly TRBD2 on 6 matching bases. V shed 4 bases and J shed 3 bases, with 17 bases lying between them. This CDR3 is built from 17 residues. Germline V gene lookup returns CDR1 KGHDR and CDR2 SFDVKD. The CDR3 nucleotides read TGTGCCACCAGTGAGCATCCCCGACTAGTGCACACCGGGGAGCTGTTTTTT. The encoded protein is CATSEHPRLVHTGELFF.

As for this clonotype: The junction differs from germline at one of its ends, possibly a read error. J is TRBJ2-6 and V is TRBV5-1, with D tentatively TRBD1 (6 bases). In germline, CDR1 is SGHRS, CDR2 YFSETQ. CDR3 length: 17 amino acids. CDR3 in DNA: TGCACCAGCAGCTTGACAGGACGGCCATCTGGGGCCAACGTCCTGACTTTC. Protein product: CTSSLTGRPSGANVLTF. Complete variable domain (other parts from reference TRBV5-1 and TRBJ2-6): KAGVTQTPRYLIKTRGQQVTLSCSPISGHRSVSWYQQTPGQGLQFLFEYFSETQRNKGNFPGRFSGRQFSNSRSEMNVSTLELGDSALYLCTSSLTGRPSGANVLTFGAGSRLTVL.

The chain employs TRBV19 and TRBJ1-2; 7 bases match TRBD1. The V and J ends lost 5 bases and 3 bases, in that order; junction bases with no gene match: 12. The CDR3 totals 16 residues. The V gene's germline CDR1 is LNHDA and CDR2 SQIVND (reference sequence). This chain's CDR3 is CASSETGAKRDYGYTF. The CDR3 DNA reads TGTGCCAGTAGTGAAACAGGGGCCAAAAGGGACTATGGCTACACCTTC.

This clonotype was counted ten times or more. V usage is TRBV7-8 and J usage is TRBJ1-2; 7 positions agree with TRBD1. Germline V gene lookup returns CDR1 SGHVS and CDR2 FQNEAQ. J lost 4 bases, V lost 2 bases, and 10 bases had no gene match. The CDR3 extends over 16 amino acids. The CDR3 loop is CASSLRGTALSYGYTF. In nucleotides, the CDR3 is TGTGCCAGCAGCTTAAGAGGGACAGCACTATCCTATGGCTACACCTTC. The whole variable domain, remainder taken from reference TRBV7-8 and TRBJ1-2, is GAGVSQSPRYKVAKRGQDVALRCDPISGHVSLFWYQQALGQGPEFLTYFQNEAQLDKSGLPSDRFFAERPEGSVSTLKIQRTQQEDSAVYLCASSLRGTALSYGYTFGSGTRLTVV.

The J gene is TRBJ1-4, the V gene TRBV7-3; 7 bases map to TRBD1. The germline V gene has CDR1 SGHTA and CDR2 FQGTGA. J lost 3 bases, V lost 4 bases, and 5 bases had no gene match. The CDR3 sequence is 15 residues long. In nucleotides, the CDR3 is TGTGCCAGCAGCTCCAGGGGGAAGGCTAATGAAAAACTGTTTTTT. Translation gives CASSSRGKANEKLFF.

This clonotype has a handful of counts. The rearrangement links TRBV25-1 to TRBJ2-7; D might be TRBD1 (6 bases). The germline gives CDR1 MGHDK, CDR2 SYGVNS. Trimming pared 8 bases from V and 4 bases from J, leaving 15 bases between. The CDR3 has 13 residues. The CDR3 bases are TGTGCCAGCGGCCATACAGGGACGTACGAGCAGTACTTC. It encodes CASGHTGTYEQYF.

This clonotype was detected a few times. The rearrangement uses TRBV14 and TRBJ2-1; 10 nucleotides line up with TRBD1. Germline V CDR1 and CDR2: SGHDN, FVKESK. The CDR3 runs 17 residues. The V gene end was trimmed by 0 bases and the J gene end by 5 bases; junction bases not matched to a gene: 7. The CDR3 bases are TGTGCCAGCAGCCAAGAGGACCGGGACAGGGGAAACAATGAGCAGTTCTTC. Translated, it gives CASSQEDRDRGNNEQFF.

This clonotype has more than one count but fewer than ten. V usage is TRBV5-6 and J usage is TRBJ1-3, with D possibly TRBD1 on 6 matching bases. The germline CDR1 and CDR2 sequences are SGHDT and YYEEEE. The CDR3 totals 18 residues. The V end lost 2 bases, the J end lost 0 bases, and 18 bases lay between the germline ends. CDR3 nucleotide sequence: TGTGCCAGCAGCTTCAGGGGCCTCCCGACGTTCTCTGGAAACACCATATATTTT. Protein product: CASSFRGLPTFSGNTIYF.

In its sample, this clonotype was seen many times. The chain joins TRBV25-1 to TRBJ1-5; 9 positions match TRBD1. Germline V gene lookup returns CDR1 MGHDK and CDR2 SYGVNS. The CDR3 consists of 16 residues. V dropped 2 bases and J dropped 4; count of bases not matched to a gene: 6. CDR3 DNA: TGTGCCAGCAGTGAAGCCGGGACAGGGTTGAATCAGCCCCAGCATTTT. Amino acids: CASSEAGTGLNQPQHF.

The gene calls are TRBV7-2 and TRBJ1-1; tentative D call: TRBD1 (5 bases). This CDR3 is built from 14 residues. CDR1 is SGHTA and CDR2 is FQGNSA in the germline V gene. V was pared by 4 bases and J by 11 bases, with 20 bases between. CDR3 sequence (DNA): TGTGCCAGCAGCTCCCAAGCCCGGGGCAGGGAGGCTTTCTTT. It encodes CASSSQARGREAFF. Looking up the rest from reference TRBV7-2 and TRBJ1-1 gives the full variable domain: GAGVSQSPSNKVTEKGKDVELRCDPISGHTALYWYRQSLGQGLEFLIYFQGNSAPDKSGLPSDRFSAERTGGSVSTLTIQRTQQEDSAVYLCASSSQARGREAFFGQGTRLTVV.

This clonotype was found a few times. The chain joins TRBV6-1 to TRBJ1-1; 8 nucleotides agree with TRBD1. Looked up from germline, CDR1 is MNHNS and CDR2 is SASEGT. The V gene end was trimmed by 2 bases and the J gene end by 1 base; junction bases not matched to a gene: 3. This CDR3 is built from 15 residues. CDR3 loop: CASSEQGAANTEAFF. DNA of the CDR3: TGTGCCAGCAGTGAACAGGGGGCAGCGAACACTGAAGCTTTCTTT.

This clonotype has just a few counts. This sequence joins TRBV12-3 or TRBV12-4 and TRBJ2-6; D perhaps matches TRBD1 (5 bases). V was pared by 6 bases and J by 2 bases, with 8 bases between. This CDR3 region has 14 residues. The CDR3 sequence is CASRTVTGANVLTF. The CDR3 DNA follows: TGTGCCAGCAGGACAGTGACTGGGGCCAACGTCCTGACTTTC.

The genes are TRBV11-2 and TRBJ2-5, with TRBD2 as a possible D gene (5 bases). The length of the CDR3 is 14 residues. The V and J ends lost 0 bases and 5 bases respectively, with 10 bases between them. Germline V gene data show CDR1 as SGHAT and CDR2 as FQNNGV. This CDR3 reads CASSLDGVSETQYF. For the CDR3, the DNA is TGTGCCAGCAGCTTAGACGGGGTTTCGGAGACCCAGTACTTC.

This clonotype was counted a few times. The chain uses TRBV4-3 and TRBJ2-1, with TRBD2 matching over 12 bases. The CDR3 contains 18 residues. V lost 1 base to trimming and J lost 0 bases; unmatched junction nucleotides: 4. Germline V gene data show CDR1 as LGHNA and CDR2 as YSLEER. CDR3 residues: CASSQASGGASSYNEQFF. The CDR3 DNA reads TGCGCCAGCAGCCAAGCTAGCGGGGGGGCTAGCTCCTACAATGAGCAGTTCTTC.

The chain is built from TRBV6-1 and TRBJ1-2, with D unclear. This CDR3 has 12 residues. The germline gives CDR1 MNHNS, CDR2 SASEGT. V lost 6 bases to trimming and J lost 4 bases, with 9 bases between them. In DNA, the CDR3 is TGTGCCAGCAGGGGAGGGTTCTATGGCTACACCTTC. Amino acid sequence: CASRGGFYGYTF.

This clonotype was recorded at least ten times. The chain employs TRBV4-2 and TRBJ2-2; 12 bases match TRBD2. The V and J ends lost 2 bases and 7 bases, in that order; junction bases with no gene match: 11. Germline V gives CDR1 LGHNA, CDR2 YNFKEQ. This CDR3 is 18 amino acids long. The CDR3 is CASSQRLAGGPGSGELFF. CDR3 nucleotide sequence: TGTGCCAGCAGCCAAAGGCTAGCGGGAGGGCCGGGAAGCGGGGAGCTGTTTTTT.

This clonotype was seen ten or more times. This chain uses TRBV19 with TRBJ2-5; weak D call: TRBD2 (6 bases). Germline CDR1 LNHDA, CDR2 SQIVND (reference sequence). There are 13 residues in the CDR3. The V end lost 5 bases, the J end lost 1 base, and 8 bases lay between the germline ends. CDR3 bases: TGTGCCAGTAGTGCTAGCGTCCAAGAGACCCAGTACTTC. Encoded protein: CASSASVQETQYF. The full variable domain, with the rest looked up from reference TRBV19 and TRBJ2-5, is DGGITQSPKYLFRKEGQNVTLSCEQNLNHDAMYWYRQDPGQGLRLIYYSQIVNDFQKGDIAEGYSVSREKKESFPLTVTSAQKNPTAFYLCASSASVQETQYFGPGTRLLVL.

This clonotype was counted between two and nine times. The chain recombines TRBV12-3 or TRBV12-4 with TRBJ1-1; D is undetermined. The CDR3 covers 13 residues. V lost 2 bases and J lost 10, with 14 bases in between. CDR3 sequence reads: CASSLSTPPIAFF. The DNA of the CDR3 is TGTGCCAGCAGTTTATCAACACCCCCCATAGCTTTCTTT.

J is TRBJ2-1 and V is TRBV6-1; D tentatively reads TRBD1 or TRBD2 (5 bases each). The CDR3 extends over 15 amino acids. Per germline, CDR1 MNHNS and CDR2 SASEGT. Trimming pared 5 bases from V and 1 base from J, leaving 12 bases between. CDR3 bases: TGTGCCAGCAGTCCTCCGGGGCGATCCTACAATGAGCAGTTCTTC. This translates into CASSPPGRSYNEQFF.

This clonotype was found many times. The J gene is TRBJ2-5, the V gene TRBV18, with no clear D. V was clipped by 4 bases and J by 3 bases, with 9 bases between them. The germline V gene has CDR1 KGHSH and CDR2 LQKENI. There are 13 residues in the CDR3. CDR3 region: CASSRAREETQYF. In nucleotides, the CDR3 is TGTGCCAGCTCACGGGCTAGAGAAGAGACCCAGTACTTC.

This clonotype was seen more than once but under ten times. The chain has TRBV18 and TRBJ2-1; weak D call: TRBD2 (6 bases). The V gene lost 3 bases and the J gene lost 2 bases, with 8 bases spanning the gap. The CDR3 length is 14 residues. Germline CDR1 and CDR2: KGHSH and LQKENI. The CDR3 protein is CASSPPSAYNEQFF. The CDR3 region has the DNA TGTGCCAGCTCACCTCCTAGCGCCTACAATGAGCAGTTCTTC.

In DNA form, the CDR3 reads TGCGCCAGCAGCCATTTCCCCGCGGGGGAGCTCCCCTATGGCTACACCTTC. It is translated as CASSHFPAGELPYGYTF. The rearrangement joins TRBV4-1 to TRBJ1-2; weak D call: TRBD1 (5 bases). Germline loops: CDR1 MGHRA, CDR2 YSYEKL. Trimming took 3 bases from V and 4 from J, leaving 21 bases between them. The CDR3 totals 17 residues.

This clonotype was seen ten or more times. The chain recombines TRBV9 with TRBJ2-5, with D possibly matching TRBD2 (5 bases). Germline CDR1 reads SGDLS; CDR2 reads YYNGEE. The ends were cut back, 4 bases at V and 4 bases at J, with 11 bases in the middle. The CDR3 covers 13 residues. The CDR3 sequence: CASSLWSGETQYF. The CDR3 DNA reads as TGTGCCAGCAGCCTCTGGAGCGGAGAGACCCAGTACTTC.